This T cell receptor (beta chain) originates from a study of T cell repertoires in cytomegalovirus infection. Study-wide background: Public TCR beta signatures were indicative of both CMV infection and a matching HLA type.

The CDR3 consists of 16 residues. V was clipped by 6 bases and J by 3 bases; unmatched bases: 8. CDR1 is DFQATT and CDR2 is SNEGSKA in the germline V gene (reference sequence). About this clonotype itself: What it binds is not known.

TCRdb re-analysed the reads in MiXCR, keeping a single row per CDR3 protein. This sample carries 200,000 to 300,000 distinct CDR3 sequences, 9.1% of them seen once, and the ten largest clones take about 14%. Whole-study results and caveats: Based on cumulative public TCR beta family frequency, carriers of CMV plus the relevant HLA were identified. Across the ex vivo response, the dominant clonotypes were HLA-C-restricted CMV-specific TCR beta clonotypes.

The chain recombines TRBV20-1 with TRBJ2-1; 13 bases agree with TRBD2. The source material was PBMCs. This clonotype was obtained from a human donor in good health (CMV status not recorded). Some clones in this sample may be carry-over from other donors' samples. The chain's CDR3 is CSARTSGSGGYNEQFF. CDR3 coding DNA: TGCAGTGCCCGGACTAGCGGGAGTGGAGGCTACAATGAGCAGTTCTTC.